This TCR beta chain was found in a study of OX40 agonist ivuxolimab in advanced cancers. Produced via immunoSEQ multiplex PCR; TCRdb's table is partial and in-frame only. This table has about 77,000 clones, about 85% appearing once. Germline values: CDR1 SGHTA, CDR2 FQGNSA. The CDR3 runs 15 residues. Trimming cost V 1 base and J 5 bases, with 14 bases left between them. The sample consisted of CD4+ or CD8+ T cells sorted from blood, taken in a trial of the OX40 agonist ivuxolimab. This chain links TRBV7-2 with TRBJ2-5, with D perhaps assigned TRBD1 or TRBD2 (5 bases each). The receptor was isolated from an adult with an advanced solid tumor such as melanoma, head and neck, liver or kidney cancer. This CDR3 reads CASSLVFGGGETQYF. CDR3 coding DNA: TGTGCCAGCAGCTTAGTGTTTGGGGGTGGGGAGACCCAGTACTTC.